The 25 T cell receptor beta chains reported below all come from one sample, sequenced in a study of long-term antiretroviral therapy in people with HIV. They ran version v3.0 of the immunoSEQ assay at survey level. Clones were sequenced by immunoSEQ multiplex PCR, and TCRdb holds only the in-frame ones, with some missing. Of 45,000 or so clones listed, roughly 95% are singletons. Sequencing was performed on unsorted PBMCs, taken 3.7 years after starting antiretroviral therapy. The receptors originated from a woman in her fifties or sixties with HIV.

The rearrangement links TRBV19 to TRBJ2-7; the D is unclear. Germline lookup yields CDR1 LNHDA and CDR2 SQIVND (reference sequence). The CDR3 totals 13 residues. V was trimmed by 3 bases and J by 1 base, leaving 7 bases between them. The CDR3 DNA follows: TGTGCCAGTAGTATGGGCAGGTCCTACGAGCAGTACTTC. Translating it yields CASSMGRSYEQYF. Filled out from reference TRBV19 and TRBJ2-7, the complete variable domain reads DGGITQSPKYLFRKEGQNVTLSCEQNLNHDAMYWYRQDPGQGLRLIYYSQIVNDFQKGDIAEGYSVSREKKESFPLTVTSAQKNPTAFYLCASSMGRSYEQYFGPGTRLTVT.

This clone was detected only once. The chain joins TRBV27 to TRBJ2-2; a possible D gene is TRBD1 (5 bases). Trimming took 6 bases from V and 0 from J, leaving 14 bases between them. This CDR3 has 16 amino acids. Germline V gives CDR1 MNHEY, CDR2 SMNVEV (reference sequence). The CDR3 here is CASRLTPRANTGELFF. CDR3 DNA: TGTGCCAGCAGACTCACCCCCAGGGCGAACACCGGGGAGCTGTTTTTT.

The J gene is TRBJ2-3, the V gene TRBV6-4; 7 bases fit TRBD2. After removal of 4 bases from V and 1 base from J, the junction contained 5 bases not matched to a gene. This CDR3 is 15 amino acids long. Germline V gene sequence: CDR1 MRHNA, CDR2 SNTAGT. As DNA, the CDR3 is TGTGCCAGCAGTGTGGCTAGCGGCCGCACAGATACGCAGTATTTT. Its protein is CASSVASGRTDTQYF.

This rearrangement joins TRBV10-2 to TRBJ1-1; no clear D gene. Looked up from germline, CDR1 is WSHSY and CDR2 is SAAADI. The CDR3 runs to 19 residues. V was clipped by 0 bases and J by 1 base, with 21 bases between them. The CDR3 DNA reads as TGCGCCAGCAGTGAGTCGGCCTCTAGGGCTGGAGGCGCGAACACTGAAGCTTTCTTT. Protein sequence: CASSESASRAGGANTEAFF.

The CDR3 region is CASSPGTVGRETQYF. Written as DNA, the CDR3 is TGTGCCAGCTCACCAGGGACCGTCGGGCGAGAGACCCAGTACTTC. The chain uses TRBV18 and TRBJ2-5, with D perhaps TRBD1 or TRBD2 (5 bases each). CDR3 size: 15 residues. With 2 bases removed from V and 4 bases from J, the gap between germline ends came to 14 bases. Looked up from germline, CDR1 is KGHSH and CDR2 is LQKENI.

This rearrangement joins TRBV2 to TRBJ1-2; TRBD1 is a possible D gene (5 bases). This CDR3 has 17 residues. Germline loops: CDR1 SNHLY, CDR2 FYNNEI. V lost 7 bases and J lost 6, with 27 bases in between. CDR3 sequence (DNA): TGTGCCAGCACCGAATCGGGGGGTAGTAGGGAAGGCAATGGCTACACCTTC. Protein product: CASTESGGSREGNGYTF.

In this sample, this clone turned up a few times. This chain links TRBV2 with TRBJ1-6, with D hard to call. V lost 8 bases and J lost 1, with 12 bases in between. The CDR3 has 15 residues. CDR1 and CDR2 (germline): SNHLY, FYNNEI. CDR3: CASQDRSSYNSPLHF. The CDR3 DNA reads TGTGCCAGCCAAGACCGGAGTTCCTATAATTCACCCCTCCACTTT.

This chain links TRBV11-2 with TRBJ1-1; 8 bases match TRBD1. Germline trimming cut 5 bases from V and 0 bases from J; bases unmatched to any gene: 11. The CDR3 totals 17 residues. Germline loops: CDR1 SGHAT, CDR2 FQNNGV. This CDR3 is CASSPGQGFWMNTEAFF. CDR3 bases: TGTGCCAGCAGCCCAGGACAGGGCTTTTGGATGAACACTGAAGCTTTCTTT.

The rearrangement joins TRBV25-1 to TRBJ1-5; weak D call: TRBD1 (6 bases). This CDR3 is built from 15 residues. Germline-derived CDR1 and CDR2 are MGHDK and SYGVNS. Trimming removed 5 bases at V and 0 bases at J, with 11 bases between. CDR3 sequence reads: CASSKTGDSNQPQHF. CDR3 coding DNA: TGTGCCAGCAGTAAGACAGGAGATAGCAATCAGCCCCAGCATTTT.

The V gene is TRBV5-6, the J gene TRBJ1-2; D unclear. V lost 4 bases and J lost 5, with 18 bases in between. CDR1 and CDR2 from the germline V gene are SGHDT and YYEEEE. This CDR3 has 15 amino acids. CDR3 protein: CASSPGGGILYGYTF. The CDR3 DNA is TGTGCCAGCAGCCCTGGTGGAGGAATATTATATGGCTACACCTTC. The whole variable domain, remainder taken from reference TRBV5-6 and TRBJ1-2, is DAGVTQSPTHLIKTRGQQVTLRCSPKSGHDTVSWYQQALGQGPQFIFQYYEEEERQRGNFPDRFSGHQFPNYSSELNVNALLLGDSALYLCASSPGGGILYGYTFGSGTRLTVV.

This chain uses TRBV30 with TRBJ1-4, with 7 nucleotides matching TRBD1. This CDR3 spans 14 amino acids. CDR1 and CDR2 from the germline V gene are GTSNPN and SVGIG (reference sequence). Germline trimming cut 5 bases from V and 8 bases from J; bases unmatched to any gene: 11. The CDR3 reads CAWENRGINEKLFF. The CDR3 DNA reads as TGTGCCTGGGAAAACAGGGGAATAAACGAAAAACTGTTTTTT.

CDR3 sequence reads: CASSSRGAGVINYGYTF. The CDR3 DNA reads TGCGCCAGCAGCTCAAGAGGAGCAGGGGTAATTAACTATGGCTACACCTTC. This chain joins TRBV5-1 and TRBJ1-2; a weak D match, TRBD1 (6 bases). Germline CDR1 and CDR2: SGHRS and YFSETQ. This CDR3 spans 17 amino acids. V shed 3 bases and J shed 1 base, with 19 bases lying between them.

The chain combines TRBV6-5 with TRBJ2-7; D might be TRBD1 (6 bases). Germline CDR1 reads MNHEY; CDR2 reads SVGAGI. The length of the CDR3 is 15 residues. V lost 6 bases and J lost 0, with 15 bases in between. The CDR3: CASRELQGSSYEQYF. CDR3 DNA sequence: TGTGCCAGCAGGGAACTACAGGGCTCCTCCTACGAGCAGTACTTC.

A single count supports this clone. The CDR3 DNA reads TGTGCCAGCAACCCGGGACTATCTGATCAGCCCCAGCATTTT. Its protein is CASNPGLSDQPQHF. The chain employs TRBV6-6 and TRBJ1-5; tentative D call: TRBD1 (5 bases). Germline V gene data show CDR1 as MNHNY and CDR2 as SVGAGI (reference sequence). Trimming stripped 7 bases from V and 5 bases from J, with 15 bases between. There are 14 residues in the CDR3.

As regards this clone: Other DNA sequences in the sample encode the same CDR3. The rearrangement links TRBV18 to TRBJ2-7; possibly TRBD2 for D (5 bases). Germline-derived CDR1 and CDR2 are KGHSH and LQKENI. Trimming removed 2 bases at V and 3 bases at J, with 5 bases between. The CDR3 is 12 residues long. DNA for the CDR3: TGTGCCAGCTCACCAGAGGGCTACGAGCAGTACTTC. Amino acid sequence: CASSPEGYEQYF.

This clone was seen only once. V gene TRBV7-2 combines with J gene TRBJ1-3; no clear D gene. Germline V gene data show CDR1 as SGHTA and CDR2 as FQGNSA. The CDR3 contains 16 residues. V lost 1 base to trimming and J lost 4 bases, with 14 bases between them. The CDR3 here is CASSLGGILSGNTIYF. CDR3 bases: TGTGCCAGCAGCTTAGGTGGGATCCTTAGCGGAAACACCATATATTTT. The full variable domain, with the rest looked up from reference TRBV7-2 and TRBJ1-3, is GAGVSQSPSNKVTEKGKDVELRCDPISGHTALYWYRQSLGQGLEFLIYFQGNSAPDKSGLPSDRFSAERTGGSVSTLTIQRTQQEDSAVYLCASSLGGILSGNTIYFGEGSWLTVV.

The CDR3 region has the DNA TGTGCCAGCAGCTCCCTTGGGGGGGGCGAGCAGTACTTC. This encodes CASSSLGGGEQYF. The chain is built from TRBV7-9 and TRBJ2-7; 7 bases are a match to TRBD2. CDR3 length: 13 residues. Germline loops: CDR1 SEHNR, CDR2 FQNEAQ (reference sequence). With 4 bases clipped from V and 6 bases from J, the junction kept 6 bases outside the gene matches.

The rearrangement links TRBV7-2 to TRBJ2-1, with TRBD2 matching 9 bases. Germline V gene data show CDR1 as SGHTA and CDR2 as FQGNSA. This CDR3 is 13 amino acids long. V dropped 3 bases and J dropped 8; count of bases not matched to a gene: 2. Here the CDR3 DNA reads TGTGCCAGCAGCTTTAGCGGGGGCGATGAGCAGTTCTTC. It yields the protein CASSFSGGDEQFF.

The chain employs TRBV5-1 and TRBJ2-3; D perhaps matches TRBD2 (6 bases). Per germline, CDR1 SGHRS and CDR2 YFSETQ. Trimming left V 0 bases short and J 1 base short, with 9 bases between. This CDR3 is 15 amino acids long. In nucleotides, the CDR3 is TGCGCCAGCAGCTTGGGACCGGGGGGCACAGATACGCAGTATTTT. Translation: CASSLGPGGTDTQYF. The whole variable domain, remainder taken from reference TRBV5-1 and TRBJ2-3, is KAGVTQTPRYLIKTRGQQVTLSCSPISGHRSVSWYQQTPGQGLQFLFEYFSETQRNKGNFPGRFSGRQFSNSRSEMNVSTLELGDSALYLCASSLGPGGTDTQYFGPGTRLTVL.

The CDR3 coding sequence is TGTGCCAGCAGCGCCCGACTAGCGGGGGGCCTCACAGATACGCAGTATTTT. It codes for CASSARLAGGLTDTQYF. The chain combines TRBV7-6 with TRBJ2-3, with 13 bases identical to TRBD2. J lost 2 bases, V lost 5 bases, and 7 bases had no gene match. Germline loops: CDR1 SGHVS, CDR2 FNYEAQ. The CDR3 spans 17 residues.

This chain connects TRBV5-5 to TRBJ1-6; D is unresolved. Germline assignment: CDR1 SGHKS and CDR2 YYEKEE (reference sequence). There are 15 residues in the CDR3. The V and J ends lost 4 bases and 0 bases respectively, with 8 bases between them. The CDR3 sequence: CASSGGSSYNSPLHF. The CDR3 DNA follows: TGTGCCAGCAGCGGCGGTAGCTCCTATAATTCACCCCTCCACTTT.

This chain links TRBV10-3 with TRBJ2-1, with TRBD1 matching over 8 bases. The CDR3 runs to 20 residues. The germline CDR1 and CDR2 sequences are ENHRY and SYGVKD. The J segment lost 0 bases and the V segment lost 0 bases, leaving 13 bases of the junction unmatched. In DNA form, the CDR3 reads TGTGCCATCAGTGAGTCAGCGGACAGGGTGAAGGTGAGCTCCTACAATGAGCAGTTCTTC. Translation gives CAISESADRVKVSSYNEQFF.

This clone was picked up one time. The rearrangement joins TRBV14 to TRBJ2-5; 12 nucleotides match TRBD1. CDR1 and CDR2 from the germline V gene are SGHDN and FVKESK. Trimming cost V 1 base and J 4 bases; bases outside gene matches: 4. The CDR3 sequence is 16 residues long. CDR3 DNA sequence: TGTGCCAGCAGCCAAGGGGGACAGGGGGCGGCAGAGACCCAGTACTTC. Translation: CASSQGGQGAAETQYF.

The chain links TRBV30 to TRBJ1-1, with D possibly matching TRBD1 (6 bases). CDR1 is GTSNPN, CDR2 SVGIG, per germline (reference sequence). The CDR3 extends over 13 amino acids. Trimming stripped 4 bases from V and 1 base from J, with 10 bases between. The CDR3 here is CAWNRGQNTEAFF. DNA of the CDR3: TGTGCCTGGAATCGGGGACAGAACACTGAAGCTTTCTTT.

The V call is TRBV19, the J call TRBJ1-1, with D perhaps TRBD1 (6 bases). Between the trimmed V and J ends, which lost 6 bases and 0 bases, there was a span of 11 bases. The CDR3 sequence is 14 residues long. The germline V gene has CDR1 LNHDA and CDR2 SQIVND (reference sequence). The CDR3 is CASRPQGMNTEAFF. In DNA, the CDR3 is TGTGCCAGTAGGCCTCAGGGGATGAACACTGAAGCTTTCTTT.